The 10 T cell receptor beta chains presented below share a single source sample, sequenced in a study of PD-1 blockade in classical Hodgkin lymphoma. Using immunoSEQ multiplex PCR, the repertoire was profiled, and TCRdb retains in-frame clones only, with some absent. The top ten clones hold about 9.3% of a sample with about 150,000 clones, under 85% of them seen once. No patient escaped relapse after autologous stem cell transplantation, and brentuximab vedotin exposure varied. The sequencing used peripheral blood mononuclear cells (PBMCs), collected before the second cycle of nivolumab. These receptors all come from a human donor with classical Hodgkin lymphoma.

The chain links TRBV19 to TRBJ1-2; 7 bases match TRBD1. Germline V CDR1 and CDR2: LNHDA, SQIVND (reference sequence). The CDR3 has 13 amino acids. Trimming removed 7 bases from V and 5 bases from J; junction bases left unmatched: 7. The CDR3 DNA reads TGTGCCAGTACCCAGGGGGGATGGTATGGCTACACCTTC. It translates to CASTQGGWYGYTF.

This clone occurred a few times. The DNA of the CDR3 is TGTGCCAGCAGCTTGGGGACAGGGAGGGACACTGAAGCTTTCTTT. Translated: CASSLGTGRDTEAFF. This chain connects TRBV7-9 to TRBJ1-1, with 9 bases lining up with TRBD1. V shed 3 bases and J 3 bases; nucleotides not matched to a gene: 5. This CDR3 has 15 amino acids. CDR1 is SEHNR, CDR2 FQNEAQ, per germline (reference sequence).

The gene calls are TRBV4-2 and TRBJ2-3; D gene ambiguous. The V end was cut by 0 bases, the J end by 2 bases, with 18 bases between. Germline V gene lookup returns CDR1 LGHNA and CDR2 YNFKEQ. The CDR3 is 18 residues long. CDR3 protein: CASSQDLKAPWVTDTQYF. The CDR3 DNA reads as TGTGCCAGCAGCCAAGACCTCAAGGCCCCGTGGGTCACAGATACGCAGTATTTT.

The chain has TRBV11-2 and TRBJ2-7; 8 bases agree with TRBD1. CDR3 size: 15 residues. J was trimmed by 1 base and V by 4 bases; bases with no gene match: 6. The germline CDR1 and CDR2 sequences are SGHAT and FQNNGV. CDR3 bases: TGTGCCAGCAGCTACTCGACAGGGGCGTCCTACGAGCAGTACTTC. Protein: CASSYSTGASYEQYF.

The chain is built from TRBV19 and TRBJ2-1; 10 nucleotides align to TRBD2. The CDR3 totals 22 residues. The V gene's germline CDR1 is LNHDA and CDR2 SQIVND (reference sequence). The V and J ends lost 7 bases and 5 bases, in that order; junction bases with no gene match: 29. CDR3 sequence (DNA): TGTGCCAGTACCCTTATCAGGACTAGCGGACCCTTACAATCCCCGTCGAACAATGAGCAGTTCTTC. Encoded protein: CASTLIRTSGPLQSPSNNEQFF. Using reference TRBV19 and TRBJ2-1 for the parts outside the CDR3, the full variable domain is DGGITQSPKYLFRKEGQNVTLSCEQNLNHDAMYWYRQDPGQGLRLIYYSQIVNDFQKGDIAEGYSVSREKKESFPLTVTSAQKNPTAFYLCASTLIRTSGPLQSPSNNEQFFGPGTRLTVL.

The J gene is TRBJ2-7, the V gene TRBV11-1; TRBD1 or TRBD2 may be the D gene (6 bases each). This CDR3 is built from 13 residues. V was trimmed by 8 bases and J by 5 bases, leaving 16 bases between them. CDR1 and CDR2 from the germline V gene are SGHAT and FQDESV (reference sequence). The CDR3 loop reads CASARGTHHEQYF. CDR3 coding DNA: TGTGCCAGCGCTCGCGGGACACACCACGAGCAGTACTTC. Based on the CDR3 plus reference TRBV11-1 and TRBJ2-7, the full variable domain is EAEVAQSPRYKITEKSQAVAFWCDPISGHATLYWYRQILGQGPELLVQFQDESVVDDSQLPKDRFSAERLKGVDSTLKIQPAELGDSAMYLCASARGTHHEQYFGPGTRLTVT.

This rearrangement joins TRBV10-2 to TRBJ1-5; D remains ambiguous. Trimming removed 7 bases from V and 6 bases from J, with 10 bases in between. The length of the CDR3 is 12 residues. Germline V gives CDR1 WSHSY, CDR2 SAAADI. This CDR3 is CASTGAGQPQHF. The CDR3 region has the DNA TGCGCCAGCACGGGCGCGGGTCAGCCCCAGCATTTT.

The chain recombines TRBV29-1 with TRBJ1-3; D unresolved. Germline CDR1 SQVTM, CDR2 ANQGSEA. Deletions cut 6 bases from V and 0 bases from J, with 9 bases between. This CDR3 contains 13 residues. Here the CDR3 reads CSVAEGSGNTIYF. The CDR3 coding sequence is TGCAGCGTCGCAGAGGGCTCTGGAAACACCATATATTTT.

The chain combines TRBV12-5 with TRBJ1-1; D is perhaps TRBD1 (6 bases). CDR3 length equals 13 residues. V lost 8 bases and J 0 bases, leaving 10 bases between the germline ends. Germline V gives CDR1 LGHNT, CDR2 FRNRAP. Written as DNA, the CDR3 is TGTGCTAGTACCCGGACAGTGAACACTGAAGCTTTCTTT. This codes for CASTRTVNTEAFF.

This chain joins TRBV2 and TRBJ2-7; D is unclear. CDR3 size: 13 residues. Germline lookup yields CDR1 SNHLY and CDR2 FYNNEI. Trimming shortened V by 6 bases and J by 4 bases, and 13 bases separated the two germline ends. CDR3 in amino acids: CASRSDGEYEQYF. The DNA of the CDR3 is TGTGCCAGCAGAAGTGATGGCGAATACGAGCAGTACTTC. Variable domain in full (rest from reference TRBV2 and TRBJ2-7): EPEVTQTPSHQVTQMGQEVILRCVPISNHLYFYWYRQILGQKVEFLVSFYNNEISEKSEIFDDQFSVERPDGSNFTLKIRSTKLEDSAMYFCASRSDGEYEQYFGPGTRLTVT.